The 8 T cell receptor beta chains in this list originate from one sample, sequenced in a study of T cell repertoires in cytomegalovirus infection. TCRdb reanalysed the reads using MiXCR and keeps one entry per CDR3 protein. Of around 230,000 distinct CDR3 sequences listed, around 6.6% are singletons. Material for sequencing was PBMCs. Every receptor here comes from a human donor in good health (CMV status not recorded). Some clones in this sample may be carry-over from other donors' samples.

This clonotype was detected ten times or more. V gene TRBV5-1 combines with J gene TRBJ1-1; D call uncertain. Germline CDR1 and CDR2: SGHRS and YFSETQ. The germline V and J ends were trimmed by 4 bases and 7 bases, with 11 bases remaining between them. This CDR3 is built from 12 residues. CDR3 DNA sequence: TGCGCCAGCAGCCCGGAGGGCCTTGAAGCTTTCTTT. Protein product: CASSPEGLEAFF.

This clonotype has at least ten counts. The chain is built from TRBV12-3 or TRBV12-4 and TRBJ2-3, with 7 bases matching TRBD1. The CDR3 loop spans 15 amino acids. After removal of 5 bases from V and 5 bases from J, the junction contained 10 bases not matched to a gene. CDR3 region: CASSDNRQGGDTQYF. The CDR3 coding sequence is TGTGCCAGCAGTGATAATCGACAGGGTGGAGATACGCAGTATTTT.

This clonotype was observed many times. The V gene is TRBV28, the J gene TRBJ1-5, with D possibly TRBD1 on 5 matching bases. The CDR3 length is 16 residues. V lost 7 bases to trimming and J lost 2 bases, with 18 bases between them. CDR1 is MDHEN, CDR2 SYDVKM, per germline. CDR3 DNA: TGTGCCAGCATCGATAAAAGGGGAATCGGCAATCAGCCCCAGCATTTT. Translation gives CASIDKRGIGNQPQHF.

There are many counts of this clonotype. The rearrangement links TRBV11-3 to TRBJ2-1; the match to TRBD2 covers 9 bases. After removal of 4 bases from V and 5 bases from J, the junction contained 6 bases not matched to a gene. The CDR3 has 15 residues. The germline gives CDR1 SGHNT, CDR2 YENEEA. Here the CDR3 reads CASSSWTSDNNEQFF. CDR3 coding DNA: TGTGCCAGCAGCTCCTGGACTAGCGACAACAATGAGCAGTTCTTC.

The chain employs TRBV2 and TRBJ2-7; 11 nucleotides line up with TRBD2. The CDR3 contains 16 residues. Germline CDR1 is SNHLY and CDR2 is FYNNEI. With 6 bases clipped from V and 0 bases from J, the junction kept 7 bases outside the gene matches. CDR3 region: CASSRLAGLSSYEQYF. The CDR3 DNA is TGTGCCAGCAGCCGACTAGCGGGGTTAAGCTCCTACGAGCAGTACTTC.

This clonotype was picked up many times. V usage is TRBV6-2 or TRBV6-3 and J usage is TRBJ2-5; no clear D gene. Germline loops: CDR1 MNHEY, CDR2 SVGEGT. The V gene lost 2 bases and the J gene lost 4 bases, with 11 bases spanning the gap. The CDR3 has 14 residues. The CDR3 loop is CASSYPGRRETQYF. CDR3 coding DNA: TGTGCCAGCAGTTACCCCGGACGTCGAGAGACCCAGTACTTC.

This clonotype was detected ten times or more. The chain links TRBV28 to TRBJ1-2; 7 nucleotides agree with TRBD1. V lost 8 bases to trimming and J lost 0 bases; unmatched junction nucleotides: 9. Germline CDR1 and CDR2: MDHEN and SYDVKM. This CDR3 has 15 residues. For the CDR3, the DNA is TGTGCCAGCTACCTACAGGGGAAAACTAACTATGGCTACACCTTC. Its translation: CASYLQGKTNYGYTF.

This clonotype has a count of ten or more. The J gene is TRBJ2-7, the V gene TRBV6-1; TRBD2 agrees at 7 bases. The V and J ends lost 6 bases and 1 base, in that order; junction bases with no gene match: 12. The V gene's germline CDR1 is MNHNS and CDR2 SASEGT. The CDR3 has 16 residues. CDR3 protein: CASRQPSGRKSYEQYF. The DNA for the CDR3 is TGTGCCAGCAGACAGCCCTCCGGGAGGAAATCCTACGAGCAGTACTTC.